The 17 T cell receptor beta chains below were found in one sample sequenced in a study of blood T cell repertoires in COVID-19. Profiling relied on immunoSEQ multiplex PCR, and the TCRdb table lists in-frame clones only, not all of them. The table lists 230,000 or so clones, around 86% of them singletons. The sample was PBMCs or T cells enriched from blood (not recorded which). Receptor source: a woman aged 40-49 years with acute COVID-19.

CDR3 coding DNA: TGTGCCAGTCTAGGACAGGTGAATCAGCCCCAGCATTTT. Amino acids: CASLGQVNQPQHF. The chain joins TRBV19 to TRBJ1-5, with 7 bases that match TRBD1. Germline values: CDR1 LNHDA, CDR2 SQIVND (reference sequence). The junction had 5 bases not matched to a gene; V was cut back by 8 bases and J by 4 bases. This CDR3 is built from 13 residues. The complete variable domain, with remaining parts taken from reference TRBV19 and TRBJ1-5, reads DGGITQSPKYLFRKEGQNVTLSCEQNLNHDAMYWYRQDPGQGLRLIYYSQIVNDFQKGDIAEGYSVSREKKESFPLTVTSAQKNPTAFYLCASLGQVNQPQHFGDGTRLSIL.

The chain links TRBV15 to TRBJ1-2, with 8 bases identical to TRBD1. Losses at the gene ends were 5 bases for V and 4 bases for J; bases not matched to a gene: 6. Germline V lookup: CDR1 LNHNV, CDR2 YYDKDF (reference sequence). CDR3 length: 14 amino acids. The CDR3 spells CATSGNRGGYGYTF. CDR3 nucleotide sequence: TGTGCCACCAGCGGGAACAGGGGGGGCTATGGCTACACCTTC.

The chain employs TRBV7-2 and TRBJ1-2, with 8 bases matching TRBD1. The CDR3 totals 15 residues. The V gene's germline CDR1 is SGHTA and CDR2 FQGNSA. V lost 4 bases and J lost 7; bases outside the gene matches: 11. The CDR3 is CASSSRSTGEGGYTF. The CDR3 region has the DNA TGTGCCAGCAGCTCACGATCGACAGGGGAAGGTGGCTACACCTTC.

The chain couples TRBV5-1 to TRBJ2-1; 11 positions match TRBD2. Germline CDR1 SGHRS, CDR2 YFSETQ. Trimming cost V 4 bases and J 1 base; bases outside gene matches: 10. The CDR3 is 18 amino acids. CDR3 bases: TGCGCCAGCAGCCCCAGCGGTAGCGGGGGGGTATCCTACAATGAGCAGTTCTTC. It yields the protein CASSPSGSGGVSYNEQFF.

In DNA form, the CDR3 reads TGTGCCAGCAGTGTGGGGCACCCAAGCCTCACAGATACGCAGTATTTT. Amino acids: CASSVGHPSLTDTQYF. The chain carries TRBV27 and TRBJ2-3; D is perhaps TRBD1 (5 bases). Germline-derived CDR1 and CDR2 are MNHEY and SMNVEV (reference sequence). This CDR3 contains 16 residues. V was clipped by 5 bases and J by 2 bases, with 17 bases between them.

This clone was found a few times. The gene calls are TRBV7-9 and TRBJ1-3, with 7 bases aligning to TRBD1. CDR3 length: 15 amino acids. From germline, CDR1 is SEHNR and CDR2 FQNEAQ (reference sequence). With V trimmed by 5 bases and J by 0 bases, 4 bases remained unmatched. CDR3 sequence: CASSPGQSSGNTIYF. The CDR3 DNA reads TGTGCCAGCAGCCCGGGACAGAGCTCTGGAAACACCATATATTTT.

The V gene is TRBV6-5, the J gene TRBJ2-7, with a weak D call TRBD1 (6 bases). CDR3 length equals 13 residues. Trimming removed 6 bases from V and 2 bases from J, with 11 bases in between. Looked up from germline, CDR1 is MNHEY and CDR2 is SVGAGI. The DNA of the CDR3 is TGTGCCAGCAGCCTGAACAGGGCCTACGAGCAGTACGTC. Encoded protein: CASSLNRAYEQYV.

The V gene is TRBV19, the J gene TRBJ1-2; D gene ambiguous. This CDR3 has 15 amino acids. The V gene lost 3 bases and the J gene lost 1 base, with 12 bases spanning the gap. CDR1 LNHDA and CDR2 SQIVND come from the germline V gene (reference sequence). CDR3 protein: CASSISSRNNYGYTF. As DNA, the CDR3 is TGTGCCAGTAGTATTTCGTCCAGGAATAACTATGGCTACACCTTC.

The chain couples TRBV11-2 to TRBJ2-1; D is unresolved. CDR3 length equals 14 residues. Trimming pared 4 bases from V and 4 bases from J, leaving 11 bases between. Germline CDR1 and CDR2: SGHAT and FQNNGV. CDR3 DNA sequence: TGTGCCAGCAGCTCCACAAGAATGTACAATGAGCAGTTCTTC. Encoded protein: CASSSTRMYNEQFF.

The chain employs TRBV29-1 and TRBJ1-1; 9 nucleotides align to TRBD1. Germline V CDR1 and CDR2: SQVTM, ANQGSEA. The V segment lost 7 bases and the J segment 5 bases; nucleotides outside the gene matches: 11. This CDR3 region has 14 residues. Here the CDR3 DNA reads TGCAGCGCCGCCGGGACAGGGAGGGAGACTGAAGCTTTCTTT. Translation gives CSAAGTGRETEAFF.

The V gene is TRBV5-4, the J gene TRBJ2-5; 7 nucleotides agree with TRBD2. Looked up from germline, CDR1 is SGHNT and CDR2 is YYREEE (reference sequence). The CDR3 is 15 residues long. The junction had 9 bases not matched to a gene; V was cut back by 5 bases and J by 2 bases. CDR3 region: CASRRDSGPQETQYF. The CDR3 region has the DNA TGTGCCAGCAGACGTGATAGCGGGCCTCAAGAGACCCAGTACTTC.

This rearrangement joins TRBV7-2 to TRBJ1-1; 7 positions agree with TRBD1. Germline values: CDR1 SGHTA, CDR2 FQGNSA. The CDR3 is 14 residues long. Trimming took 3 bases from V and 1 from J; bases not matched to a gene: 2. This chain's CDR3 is CASSFWTGNTEAFF. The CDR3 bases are TGTGCCAGCAGCTTTTGGACAGGGAACACTGAAGCTTTCTTT.

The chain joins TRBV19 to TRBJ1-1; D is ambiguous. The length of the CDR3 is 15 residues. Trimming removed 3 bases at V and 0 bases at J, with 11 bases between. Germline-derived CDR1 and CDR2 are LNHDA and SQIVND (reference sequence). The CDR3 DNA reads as TGTGCCAGTAGTATTTTAGCCACCTTGAACACTGAAGCTTTCTTT. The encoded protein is CASSILATLNTEAFF.

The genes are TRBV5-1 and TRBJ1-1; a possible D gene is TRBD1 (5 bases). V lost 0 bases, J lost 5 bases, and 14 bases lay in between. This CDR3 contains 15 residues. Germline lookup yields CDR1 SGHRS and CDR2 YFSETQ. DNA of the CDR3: TGCGCCAGCAGCTTGGAGGTAGGGGTTGGAACTGAAGCTTTCTTT. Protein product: CASSLEVGVGTEAFF.

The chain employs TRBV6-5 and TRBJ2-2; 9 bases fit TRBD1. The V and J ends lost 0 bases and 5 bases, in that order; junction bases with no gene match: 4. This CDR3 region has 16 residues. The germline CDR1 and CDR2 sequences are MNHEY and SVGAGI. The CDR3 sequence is CASSYSPGQGTGELFF. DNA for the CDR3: TGTGCCAGCAGTTACTCCCCGGGACAGGGTACCGGGGAGCTGTTTTTT.

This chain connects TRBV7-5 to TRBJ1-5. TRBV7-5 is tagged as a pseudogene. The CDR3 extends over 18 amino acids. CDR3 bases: TGTGCCAGAAGCCCAATTAGGACTAGAAACTATAGCAATCAGCCCCAGCATTTT. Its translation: CARSPIRTRNYSNQPQHF.

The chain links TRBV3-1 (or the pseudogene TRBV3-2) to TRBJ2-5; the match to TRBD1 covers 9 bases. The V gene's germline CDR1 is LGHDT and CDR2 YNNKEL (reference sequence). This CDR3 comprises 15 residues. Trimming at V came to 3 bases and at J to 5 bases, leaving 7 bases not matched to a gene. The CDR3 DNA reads TGTGCCAGCAGCCATACAGGGGGCTCCGTCGAGACCCAGTACTTC. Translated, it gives CASSHTGGSVETQYF.